A single sample is the source of the 29 T cell receptor beta chains below, sequenced in a study of T cell responses to AZD1222 COVID-19 vaccine. Sequencing used immunoSEQ multiplex PCR; TCRdb keeps in-frame clones, though not all of them. The sample consists of about 140,000 clones, approximately 93% of them appearing once. Sequenced here: peripheral blood, sampled on day 0 of MenACWY control vaccination. These receptors all stem from an adult in good health.

The rearrangement links TRBV7-9 to TRBJ1-2; TRBD1 is a possible D gene (6 bases). Trimming shortened V by 6 bases and J by 8 bases, and 16 bases separated the two germline ends. This CDR3 is 13 amino acids long. Germline loops: CDR1 SEHNR, CDR2 FQNEAQ (reference sequence). This CDR3 reads CASSSSGAQGYTF. CDR3 nucleotides: TGTGCCAGCAGTTCCTCGGGGGCTCAAGGCTACACCTTC.

V usage is TRBV5-1 and J usage is TRBJ1-1; TRBD1 might be the D (5 bases). V dropped 0 bases and J dropped 1 base, with 10 bases sitting between them. In germline, CDR1 is SGHRS, CDR2 YFSETQ. The CDR3 covers 15 residues. Here the CDR3 reads CASSLARDGNTEAFF. The CDR3 DNA is TGCGCCAGCAGCTTGGCCAGGGATGGGAACACTGAAGCTTTCTTT.

V gene TRBV5-4 combines with J gene TRBJ1-2; 8 bases are shared with TRBD1. The V and J ends lost 2 bases and 5 bases, in that order; junction bases with no gene match: 17. The CDR3 length is 18 residues. Germline loops: CDR1 SGHNT, CDR2 YYREEE (reference sequence). The CDR3 nucleotides are TGTGCCAGCAGCTTATCTAGGACCCCCGAAGGGACAGGATATGGCTACACCTTC. As protein: CASSLSRTPEGTGYGYTF.

This clone appeared a single time. The rearrangement uses TRBV7-2 and TRBJ1-2, with D uncertain. Germline V gene lookup returns CDR1 SGHTA and CDR2 FQGNSA. V was cut by 4 bases and J by 2 bases, with 8 bases left in between. The CDR3 is made up of 13 amino acids. The DNA for the CDR3 is TGTGCCAGCAGCTCAACCTTGAACTATGGCTACACCTTC. As protein: CASSSTLNYGYTF.

This sequence joins TRBV15 and TRBJ1-5, with a possible D match to TRBD1 (6 bases). Deletions cut 1 base from V and 2 bases from J, with 18 bases between. CDR1 LNHNV and CDR2 YYDKDF come from the germline V gene (reference sequence). The length of the CDR3 is 18 residues. CDR3 sequence (DNA): TGTGCCACCAGCAGAGTTCCGGGACACCAGGTCGGCAATCAGCCCCAGCATTTT. This sequence encodes CATSRVPGHQVGNQPQHF.

The V and J genes are TRBV10-3 and TRBJ1-4; D ambiguous. The germline V gene encodes CDR1 ENHRY and CDR2 SYGVKD. Trimming removed 5 bases at V and 6 bases at J, with 10 bases between. The CDR3 loop spans 13 amino acids. This CDR3 is CAISQRIDEKLFF. The CDR3, as DNA: TGTGCCATCAGTCAGCGTATAGATGAAAAACTGTTTTTT.

In this sample, this clone turned up a few times. This rearrangement joins TRBV28 to TRBJ1-1; 7 bases align to TRBD1. The CDR3 sequence is 14 residues long. V shed 5 bases and J 6 bases; nucleotides not matched to a gene: 9. Germline values: CDR1 MDHEN, CDR2 SYDVKM. CDR3 nucleotides: TGTGCCAGCAGTGGGCAACGAAGGGGGCCTGAAGCTTTCTTT. As protein: CASSGQRRGPEAFF. The entire variable domain, with the rest obtained from reference TRBV28 and TRBJ1-1, is as follows: DVKVTQSSRYLVKRTGEKVFLECVQDMDHENMFWYRQDPGLGLRLIYFSYDVKMKEKGDIPEGYSVSREKKERFSLILESASTNQTSMYLCASSGQRRGPEAFFGQGTRLTVV.

The rearrangement links TRBV27 to TRBJ1-1; 7 nucleotides agree with TRBD1. Germline-derived CDR1 and CDR2 are MNHEY and SMNVEV (reference sequence). This CDR3 is 15 amino acids long. J lost 1 base, V lost 6 bases, and 8 bases had no gene match. DNA of the CDR3: TGTGCCAGCAGGAAAGGGGGCATGGGGAACACTGAAGCTTTCTTT. This gives the protein CASRKGGMGNTEAFF.

This chain uses TRBV4-1 with TRBJ1-4; no firm D call. Germline V lookup: CDR1 MGHRA, CDR2 YSYEKL. CDR3 size: 16 residues. V lost 4 bases, J lost 7 bases, and 19 bases lay in between. CDR3 in amino acids: CASSLSGAQSSEKLFF. CDR3 DNA: TGCGCCAGCAGCCTCTCGGGAGCGCAGTCAAGTGAAAAACTGTTTTTT.

This sequence joins TRBV19 and TRBJ1-5; D is ambiguous. The CDR3 covers 15 residues. CDR1 and CDR2 (germline): LNHDA, SQIVND (reference sequence). Trimming left V 6 bases short and J 1 base short, with 13 bases between. The CDR3 protein is CASSQKLGSNQPQHF. CDR3 coding DNA: TGTGCCAGTAGCCAAAAATTGGGGAGCAATCAGCCCCAGCATTTT. Combining the CDR3 with reference TRBV19 and TRBJ1-5 gives the whole variable domain DGGITQSPKYLFRKEGQNVTLSCEQNLNHDAMYWYRQDPGQGLRLIYYSQIVNDFQKGDIAEGYSVSREKKESFPLTVTSAQKNPTAFYLCASSQKLGSNQPQHFGDGTRLSIL.

The chain joins TRBV3-1 (or the pseudogene TRBV3-2) to TRBJ2-1, with D perhaps given as TRBD1 or TRBD2 (5 bases each). The germline gives CDR1 LGHDT, CDR2 YNNKEL (reference sequence). The CDR3 has 14 residues. The V end lost 4 bases, the J end lost 12 bases, and 19 bases lay between the germline ends. CDR3 amino acids: CASSPETHAGGQFF. CDR3 DNA: TGTGCCAGCAGCCCTGAGACTCACGCTGGGGGGCAGTTCTTC.

CDR3 sequence reads: CASSLAGGAEAFF. The CDR3 bases are TGTGCCAGCAGCTTGGCGGGGGGCGCTGAAGCTTTCTTT. The chain joins TRBV5-4 to TRBJ1-1, with a possible D match to TRBD1 (6 bases). The CDR3 totals 13 residues. The V end was cut by 0 bases, the J end by 6 bases, with 9 bases between. Germline lookup yields CDR1 SGHNT and CDR2 YYREEE (reference sequence).

The chain links TRBV7-8 to TRBJ2-5, with 14 nucleotides matching TRBD2. CDR1 and CDR2 (germline): SGHVS, FQNEAQ. The ends lost 5 bases at V and 4 bases at J; junction bases unmatched: 3. The CDR3 has 15 residues. The CDR3 DNA is TGTGCCAGCAGCCAGGGACTAGCGGGAGTAGAGACCCAGTACTTC. Translated, it gives CASSQGLAGVETQYF. Variable domain in full (rest from reference TRBV7-8 and TRBJ2-5): GAGVSQSPRYKVAKRGQDVALRCDPISGHVSLFWYQQALGQGPEFLTYFQNEAQLDKSGLPSDRFFAERPEGSVSTLKIQRTQQEDSAVYLCASSQGLAGVETQYFGPGTRLLVL.

The chain has TRBV6-5 and TRBJ1-3; no reliable D call. The CDR3 length is 13 residues. Per germline, CDR1 MNHEY and CDR2 SVGAGI. V lost 2 bases and J 4 bases, leaving 6 bases between the germline ends. The CDR3 loop is CASSYMGGNTIYF. CDR3 bases: TGTGCCAGCAGTTACATGGGGGGAAACACCATATATTTT.

This clone was seen once. The J gene is TRBJ2-3, the V gene TRBV11-2; 10 positions agree with TRBD2. V lost 5 bases to trimming and J lost 7 bases; unmatched junction nucleotides: 12. Germline assignment: CDR1 SGHAT and CDR2 FQNNGV. The CDR3 totals 16 residues. CDR3 in DNA: TGTGCCAGCAGCCCGCGGTCAGCGGGGGGGCCGAATACGCAGTATTTT. Its translation: CASSPRSAGGPNTQYF.

The rearrangement uses TRBV19 and TRBJ1-1; no clear D. CDR1 is LNHDA, CDR2 SQIVND, per germline (reference sequence). This CDR3 comprises 14 residues. V was trimmed by 3 bases and J by 0 bases, leaving 8 bases between them. In nucleotides, the CDR3 is TGTGCCAGTAGTATTCCCGGATTGAACACTGAAGCTTTCTTT. It encodes CASSIPGLNTEAFF.

V is TRBV6-2 or TRBV6-3 and J is TRBJ2-6; 7 nucleotides agree with TRBD1. CDR3 length: 16 residues. CDR1 is MNHEY, CDR2 SVGEGT, per germline. V lost 3 bases to trimming and J lost 4 bases; unmatched junction nucleotides: 6. This CDR3 reads CASSYSTGLGANVLTF. The CDR3, as DNA: TGTGCCAGCAGTTATTCGACAGGGTTGGGGGCCAACGTCCTGACTTTC.

The chain links TRBV27 to TRBJ1-1; no definite D call. Germline-derived CDR1 and CDR2 are MNHEY and SMNVEV (reference sequence). The CDR3 spans 14 residues. V lost 5 bases and J lost 4, with 14 bases in between. The CDR3 coding sequence is TGTGCCAGCAGTAAAAATACCAAGGGCACTGAAGCTTTCTTT. It is translated as CASSKNTKGTEAFF.

CDR3 bases: TGTGCCAGCAGCACCCGACAGGGGGGGACTGAAGCTTTCTTT. It encodes CASSTRQGGTEAFF. J is TRBJ1-1 and V is TRBV11-2, with 9 bases fitting TRBD1. The junction had 6 bases not matched to a gene; V was cut back by 5 bases and J by 5 bases. The CDR3 length is 14 residues. Germline CDR1 is SGHAT and CDR2 is FQNNGV.

This clone was counted a single time. The chain is built from TRBV6-6 and TRBJ2-5; 9 nucleotides align to TRBD1. Germline assignment: CDR1 MNHNY and CDR2 SVGAGI (reference sequence). The CDR3 sequence is 14 residues long. V was pared by 5 bases and J by 4 bases, with 5 bases of the junction left unmatched. The CDR3 protein is CASSQQGAGETQYF. In DNA, the CDR3 is TGTGCCAGCAGTCAACAGGGGGCGGGAGAGACCCAGTACTTC.

V gene TRBV19 combines with J gene TRBJ2-4; weak D call: TRBD1 (5 bases). V shed 1 base and J shed 7 bases, with 11 bases lying between them. The length of the CDR3 is 14 residues. The germline gives CDR1 LNHDA, CDR2 SQIVND (reference sequence). CDR3 amino acids: CASSIGAAGNIQYF. The CDR3 DNA follows: TGTGCCAGTAGTATAGGAGCTGCAGGGAACATTCAGTACTTC.

The V and J genes are TRBV7-2 and TRBJ1-5; no firm D call. The V gene lost 1 base and the J gene lost 0 bases, with 7 bases spanning the gap. The CDR3 contains 15 residues. Per the germline V gene, CDR1 is SGHTA and CDR2 is FQGNSA. CDR3 DNA sequence: TGTGCCAGCAGCTTAGGACACTATAGCAATCAGCCCCAGCATTTT. Its translation: CASSLGHYSNQPQHF.

V gene TRBV12-5 combines with J gene TRBJ2-2; 9 bases map to TRBD1. Trimming at V came to 3 bases and at J to 3 bases, leaving 11 bases not matched to a gene. The CDR3 is 18 residues long. Germline-derived CDR1 and CDR2 are LGHNT and FRNRAP. The chain's CDR3 is CASGFSRDRVNYTGELFF. CDR3 bases: TGTGCTAGTGGTTTTTCCCGGGACAGGGTGAACTACACCGGGGAGCTGTTTTTT. Filled out from reference TRBV12-5 and TRBJ2-2, the complete variable domain reads DARVTQTPRHKVTEMGQEVTMRCQPILGHNTVFWYRQTMMQGLELLAYFRNRAPLDDSGMPKDRFSAEMPDATLATLKIQPSEPRDSAVYFCASGFSRDRVNYTGELFFGEGSRLTVL.

The gene calls are TRBV6-5 and TRBJ1-2; D possibly corresponds to TRBD1 (5 bases). This CDR3 is built from 13 residues. Trimming shortened V by 7 bases and J by 5 bases, and 14 bases separated the two germline ends. Germline V gives CDR1 MNHEY, CDR2 SVGAGI. CDR3 sequence reads: CASTPGVGYGYTF. The CDR3 DNA reads as TGTGCCAGCACTCCGGGGGTTGGGTATGGCTACACCTTC.

J is TRBJ2-1 and V is TRBV19; no reliable D call. CDR1 is LNHDA, CDR2 SQIVND, per germline (reference sequence). Trimming left V 2 bases short and J 3 bases short, with 8 bases between. CDR3 size: 14 residues. The CDR3 DNA reads as TGTGCCAGTAGTATAACCCAAAACTACAATGAGCAGTTCTTC. Its translation: CASSITQNYNEQFF. Together with reference TRBV19 and TRBJ2-1, the CDR3 gives the full variable domain: DGGITQSPKYLFRKEGQNVTLSCEQNLNHDAMYWYRQDPGQGLRLIYYSQIVNDFQKGDIAEGYSVSREKKESFPLTVTSAQKNPTAFYLCASSITQNYNEQFFGPGTRLTVL.

The chain has TRBV5-5 and TRBJ2-7; maybe TRBD1 (5 bases). V lost 4 bases and J lost 1, with 12 bases in between. The CDR3 loop spans 14 amino acids. Germline V gene sequence: CDR1 SGHKS, CDR2 YYEKEE (reference sequence). The CDR3 DNA is TGTGCCAGCAGCCAAAGGGGTGAATCCTACGAGCAGTACTTC. As protein: CASSQRGESYEQYF.

The count of this clone is one. The CDR3 here is CASSFEAGLSGANVLTF. The CDR3 bases are TGTGCCAGCAGTTTTGAGGCAGGGCTCTCTGGGGCCAACGTCCTGACTTTC. The V gene is TRBV27, the J gene TRBJ2-6; D might be TRBD1 (5 bases). Trimming took off 3 bases at V and 0 bases at J, with 12 bases between the two ends. Germline lookup yields CDR1 MNHEY and CDR2 SMNVEV (reference sequence). The CDR3 is made up of 17 amino acids.

The V gene is TRBV6-2 or TRBV6-3, the J gene TRBJ2-3; D tentatively reads TRBD1 or TRBD2 (5 bases each). CDR3 length equals 18 residues. The germline gives CDR1 MNHEY, CDR2 SVGEGT. Trimming took 2 bases from V and 2 from J, leaving 20 bases between them. As DNA, the CDR3 is TGTGCCAGCAGTTACCCACCGGGGCTGGAGGACCCCACAGATACGCAGTATTTT. It is translated as CASSYPPGLEDPTDTQYF.

CDR3 sequence: CASSLGQSPLHF. CDR3 in DNA: TGTGCCAGCAGCTTAGGACAGTCACCCCTCCACTTT. The rearrangement uses TRBV7-9 and TRBJ1-6; tentatively, D is TRBD1 (5 bases). Trimming removed 1 base at V and 10 bases at J, with 5 bases between. CDR1 is SEHNR, CDR2 FQNEAQ, per germline (reference sequence). CDR3 length: 12 residues.